A single sample gave rise to the 28 T cell receptor beta chains below, sequenced in a study of blood T cells in healthy people across ages. A second roughly 7 to 11 cycle PCR used barcoded and J-beta primers. TCRdb re-analysed the 5' RACE reads in MiXCR, keeping a single row per CDR3 protein. The repertoire has under 2,000,000 distinct CDR3 sequences, approximately 50% of them found once; the top ten carry approximately 2%. Material: blood. The source of these receptors is a woman in her 40s in good health.

The gene calls are TRBV2 and TRBJ2-1, with D perhaps TRBD2 (5 bases). The CDR3 is 13 amino acids. The V end was cut by 7 bases, the J end by 9 bases, with 16 bases between. Looked up from germline, CDR1 is SNHLY and CDR2 is FYNNEI. Written as DNA, the CDR3 is TGTGCCAGCAATGATCCCGGGGTAGGTGAGCAGTTCTTC. Its protein product is CASNDPGVGEQFF.

This chain links TRBV7-2 with TRBJ1-6, with 8 positions matching TRBD1. V trimming: 5 bases; J trimming: 2 bases; junction bases outside the gene matches: 5. This CDR3 region has 16 residues. From germline, CDR1 is SGHTA and CDR2 FQGNSA. The CDR3 sequence: CASSLGQGTYNSPLHF. The CDR3 DNA reads TGTGCCAGCAGCCTTGGACAGGGCACCTATAATTCACCCCTCCACTTT.

This chain joins TRBV12-3 or TRBV12-4 and TRBJ2-3; TRBD2 aligns across 8 bases. The trim removed 6 bases at V and 2 bases at J, leaving 10 bases unmatched. This CDR3 has 16 residues. The CDR3 coding sequence is TGTGCCAGCAGCCCGACTAGCGAGGGGTCCACAGATACGCAGTATTTT. As protein: CASSPTSEGSTDTQYF.

This clonotype came up a few times. This rearrangement joins TRBV3-1 to TRBJ1-2; 12 bases map to TRBD1. In germline, CDR1 is LGHDT, CDR2 YNNKEL (reference sequence). The junction had 10 bases not matched to a gene; V was cut back by 4 bases and J by 4 bases. CDR3 length: 17 amino acids. Written as DNA, the CDR3 is TGTGCCAGCAGCCGCAGGTCCGGGACAGGGGGCATCTATGGCTACACCTTC. This codes for CASSRRSGTGGIYGYTF.

The CDR3 bases are TGTGCCAGCAGTTTATTCACCCAAGAGACCCAGTACTTC. This codes for CASSLFTQETQYF. V gene TRBV6-2 or TRBV6-3 combines with J gene TRBJ2-5; the D is unclear. The CDR3 extends over 13 amino acids. V was trimmed by 4 bases and J by 1 base, leaving 7 bases between them. Looked up from germline, CDR1 is MNHEY and CDR2 is SVGEGT.

The V call is TRBV7-2, the J call TRBJ2-5, with D unclear. The J call may be wrong; the DNA end is better matched by TRBJ2-7. CDR1 is SGHTA, CDR2 FQGNSA, per germline. This CDR3 is built from 13 residues. The CDR3 loop reads CASSLQPVAEQYF. The CDR3 nucleotides are TGTGCCAGCAGCTTGCAACCGGTCGCCGAGCAGTACTTC.

The chain couples TRBV29-1 to TRBJ2-3; 7 bases are a match to TRBD2. The ends lost 7 bases at V and 0 bases at J; junction bases unmatched: 4. This CDR3 is 13 amino acids long. Germline V CDR1 and CDR2: SQVTM, ANQGSEA. CDR3 in DNA: TGCAGCGCCGGGGGGATGAGCACAGATACGCAGTATTTT. Its translation is CSAGGMSTDTQYF.

The chain has TRBV7-2 and TRBJ2-5; TRBD1 matches 9 bases. The J call could be wrong; TRBJ2-7 is a better fit for the DNA end. The length of the CDR3 is 16 residues. Germline CDR1 reads SGHTA; CDR2 reads FQGNSA. CDR3 nucleotide sequence: TGTGCCAGCAGTCCAGACGAGACAGGGGGTACCTACGAGCAGTACTTC. Its translation is CASSPDETGGTYEQYF.

The chain links TRBV6-2 or TRBV6-3 to TRBJ2-1; D perhaps matches TRBD2 (6 bases). Germline CDR1 MNHEY, CDR2 SVGEGT. The CDR3 is made up of 15 amino acids. V gave up 7 bases and J gave up 4 bases, with 17 bases separating them. CDR3 sequence: CASTPLGGVYNEQFF. For the CDR3, the DNA is TGTGCCAGCACCCCCCTGGGCGGGGTTTACAATGAGCAGTTCTTC.

This chain joins TRBV4-1 and TRBJ2-1; possibly TRBD2 for D (6 bases). This CDR3 is built from 16 residues. V was cut by 0 bases and J by 2 bases, with 11 bases left in between. The V gene's germline CDR1 is MGHRA and CDR2 YSYEKL. The CDR3 DNA is TGCGCCAGCAGCCAAGAGACGACTAGGGCCTACAATGAGCAGTTCTTC. Residues: CASSQETTRAYNEQFF.

This clonotype was picked up a small number of times. The V call is TRBV29-1, the J call TRBJ2-5; perhaps TRBD2 as D (7 bases). The CDR3 extends over 16 amino acids. The V gene lost 8 bases and the J gene lost 0 bases, with 22 bases spanning the gap. CDR1 and CDR2 (germline): SQVTM, ANQGSEA. CDR3 residues: CSWGLRGAPYQETQYF. The CDR3 DNA reads as TGCAGCTGGGGTCTACGGGGGGCCCCGTACCAAGAGACCCAGTACTTC.

The chain carries TRBV7-8 and TRBJ2-3; 8 bases are a match to TRBD1. J was trimmed by 3 bases and V by 4 bases; bases with no gene match: 12. The CDR3 is 17 amino acids. The germline gives CDR1 SGHVS, CDR2 FQNEAQ. CDR3: CASSWKGQDAWTDTQYF. CDR3 in DNA: TGTGCCAGCAGCTGGAAGGGACAGGACGCGTGGACAGATACGCAGTATTTT.

This clonotype was observed a few times. The DNA of the CDR3 is TGTGCCAGCAGTTTACCAGGGGCGAGGGAAAAACTGTTTTTT. Protein sequence: CASSLPGAREKLFF. V and J are TRBV28 and TRBJ1-4; TRBD1 is a possible D gene (6 bases). The germline CDR1 and CDR2 sequences are MDHEN and SYDVKM. The CDR3 is 14 amino acids. Trimming removed 2 bases from V and 8 bases from J, with 12 bases in between. The full variable domain, with the rest looked up from reference TRBV28 and TRBJ1-4, is DVKVTQSSRYLVKRTGEKVFLECVQDMDHENMFWYRQDPGLGLRLIYFSYDVKMKEKGDIPEGYSVSREKKERFSLILESASTNQTSMYLCASSLPGAREKLFFGSGTQLSVL.

This rearrangement joins TRBV20-1 to TRBJ2-5, with TRBD2 matching over 14 bases. The CDR3 covers 15 residues. V shed 4 bases and J 11 bases; nucleotides not matched to a gene: 12. Germline CDR1 DFQATT, CDR2 SNEGSKA (reference sequence). The CDR3 nucleotides are TGCAGTGCTAAGCTCGGGACTAGCGGGGGCCTAGCTCAGTACTTC. The encoded protein is CSAKLGTSGGLAQYF.

This chain joins TRBV27 and TRBJ2-7; D possibly matches TRBD1 or TRBD2 (5 bases each). The CDR3 is 14 amino acids. The germline CDR1 and CDR2 sequences are MNHEY and SMNVEV (reference sequence). V was pared by 5 bases and J by 6 bases, with 17 bases between. The CDR3 DNA follows: TGTGCCAGCAGTCCCCACGGGGCAGCTTTCGAGCAGTACTTC. It codes for CASSPHGAAFEQYF.

The CDR3 region is CATSDRDGNTGELFF. CDR3 DNA: TGTGCCACCAGTGATCGGGACGGGAACACCGGGGAGCTGTTTTTT. The V call is TRBV24-1, the J call TRBJ2-2; tentatively, D is TRBD1 or TRBD2 (5 bases each). Trimming stripped 3 bases from V and 1 base from J, with 8 bases between. The CDR3 consists of 15 residues. Germline loops: CDR1 KGHDR, CDR2 SFDVKD.

The CDR3, as DNA: TGTGCCAGCTCACGCCAAGGGGGGACGAAGGCCTACGAGCAGTACTTC. It is translated as CASSRQGGTKAYEQYF. V and J are TRBV18 and TRBJ2-7; either TRBD1 or TRBD2 may fit D (6 bases each). The germline V gene has CDR1 KGHSH and CDR2 LQKENI. This CDR3 spans 16 amino acids. V lost 4 bases, J lost 2 bases, and 18 bases lay in between.

V is TRBV18 and J is TRBJ2-1, with 10 nucleotides matching TRBD1. Germline loops: CDR1 KGHSH, CDR2 LQKENI. The J segment lost 8 bases and the V segment lost 2 bases, leaving 3 bases of the junction unmatched. The CDR3 contains 14 residues. The CDR3 spells CASSPGTGVYEQFF. The CDR3 region has the DNA TGTGCCAGCTCACCAGGGACAGGGGTGTATGAGCAGTTCTTC. The variable domain in full, completed from reference TRBV18 and TRBJ2-1, reads NAGVMQNPRHLVRRRGQEARLRCSPMKGHSHVYWYRQLPEEGLKFMVYLQKENIIDESGMPKERFSAEFPKEGPSILRIQQVVRGDSAAYFCASSPGTGVYEQFFGPGTRLTVL.

The chain links TRBV2 to TRBJ2-7; 9 bases match TRBD1. This CDR3 is built from 15 residues. V was clipped by 6 bases and J by 2 bases; unmatched bases: 8. Germline V CDR1 and CDR2: SNHLY, FYNNEI. The CDR3 DNA sequence: TGTGCCAGCAGCCGAATGGGACAGGGAACCTACGAGCAGTACTTC. Its translation is CASSRMGQGTYEQYF.

CDR3 amino acids: CRTLDRTYGYTF. In DNA, the CDR3 is TGCAGAACCTTGGACAGAACCTATGGCTACACCTTC. This chain connects TRBV20-1 to TRBJ1-2; D is perhaps TRBD1 (6 bases). CDR3 length equals 12 residues. Looked up from germline, CDR1 is DFQATT and CDR2 is SNEGSKA (reference sequence).

V gene TRBV5-1 combines with J gene TRBJ2-6; D uncertain. Trimming removed 0 bases from V and 1 base from J, with 11 bases in between. This CDR3 has 17 residues. Germline V gene lookup returns CDR1 SGHRS and CDR2 YFSETQ. The CDR3 is CASSLVGEGSGANVLTF. The CDR3 nucleotides are TGCGCCAGCAGCTTGGTTGGGGAAGGGTCTGGGGCCAACGTCCTGACTTTC. The full variable domain, rest sourced from reference TRBV5-1 and TRBJ2-6, is KAGVTQTPRYLIKTRGQQVTLSCSPISGHRSVSWYQQTPGQGLQFLFEYFSETQRNKGNFPGRFSGRQFSNSRSEMNVSTLELGDSALYLCASSLVGEGSGANVLTFGAGSRLTVL.

A single count supports this clonotype. V gene TRBV7-2 combines with J gene TRBJ2-2, with a tentative D call TRBD2 (7 bases). V lost 0 bases to trimming and J lost 4 bases, with 12 bases between them. The CDR3 covers 16 residues. Germline V CDR1 and CDR2: SGHTA, FQGNSA. The CDR3 reads CASSLARGGATGELFF. In nucleotides, the CDR3 is TGTGCCAGCAGCTTAGCTAGAGGGGGGGCCACCGGGGAGCTGTTTTTT.

The rearrangement links TRBV6-1 to TRBJ1-5; a possible D gene is TRBD1 (6 bases). The CDR3 has 16 residues. Germline V gene sequence: CDR1 MNHNS, CDR2 SASEGT. Trimming stripped 3 bases from V and 1 base from J, with 13 bases between. The CDR3 reads CASSDLRGGSNQPQHF. In nucleotides, the CDR3 is TGTGCCAGCAGTGATCTTCGGGGGGGCAGCAATCAGCCCCAGCATTTT.

The chain employs TRBV10-3 and TRBJ1-4; 9 bases are shared with TRBD1. The germline V gene encodes CDR1 ENHRY and CDR2 SYGVKD. CDR3 length equals 14 residues. V shed 7 bases and J 5 bases; nucleotides not matched to a gene: 5. The CDR3: CAIKGDRENEKLFF. The DNA for the CDR3 is TGTGCCATCAAGGGGGACAGGGAGAATGAAAAACTGTTTTTT.

This chain links TRBV19 with TRBJ2-3; TRBD2 matches 9 bases. The germline CDR1 and CDR2 sequences are LNHDA and SQIVND (reference sequence). CDR3 length: 15 residues. V lost 8 bases, J lost 3 bases, and 9 bases stayed unmatched. The CDR3 is CASGGSTSGTDTQYF. The CDR3 region has the DNA TGTGCCAGTGGCGGCTCCACTAGCGGGACAGATACGCAGTATTTT. The full variable domain, rest sourced from reference TRBV19 and TRBJ2-3, is DGGITQSPKYLFRKEGQNVTLSCEQNLNHDAMYWYRQDPGQGLRLIYYSQIVNDFQKGDIAEGYSVSREKKESFPLTVTSAQKNPTAFYLCASGGSTSGTDTQYFGPGTRLTVL.

Notes on this clonotype: The junction and the germline gene differ at one end; a read error may be behind it. The genes are TRBV27 and TRBJ2-4, with 8 bases matching TRBD1. The end of the DNA fits TRBJ2-7 better, so the J call may be wrong. Per the germline V gene, CDR1 is MNHEY and CDR2 is SMNVEV (reference sequence). The CDR3 length is 15 residues. For the CDR3, the DNA is TGCGCCAGCATTATGACCTTGACAGGGGTATACGAGCAGTACTTC. Translating it yields CASIMTLTGVYEQYF.

This clonotype turned up a few times. The V and J genes are TRBV25-1 and TRBJ1-2; D is uncertain. Germline CDR1 reads MGHDK; CDR2 reads SYGVNS. CDR3 length: 13 amino acids. V lost 9 bases and J 4 bases, leaving 15 bases between the germline ends. CDR3 sequence: CASTGWEAYGYTF. The CDR3 nucleotides read TGTGCCAGTACTGGCTGGGAGGCCTATGGCTACACCTTC.

This clonotype was counted a few times. The CDR3 sequence is CASSYRQGAPGANVLTF. The CDR3 DNA sequence: TGTGCCAGCAGTTACAGACAGGGTGCTCCTGGGGCCAACGTCCTGACTTTC. The rearrangement joins TRBV6-5 to TRBJ2-6; 7 bases align to TRBD1. The V gene end was trimmed by 2 bases and the J gene end by 2 bases; junction bases not matched to a gene: 6. Germline V gene sequence: CDR1 MNHEY, CDR2 SVGAGI. This CDR3 has 17 residues.